This entry describes one T cell receptor (beta chain). The antigen is not known. TCRdb keeps only in-frame clones here, not all; method: immunoSEQ multiplex PCR. The sample shows 75,000 to 100,000 clones, over 90% of them seen only once. This record comes from a study of siplizumab effects on memory and regulatory T cells. The CDR3 spans 13 residues. Trimming stripped 2 bases from V and 7 bases from J, with 9 bases between. Germline V lookup: CDR1 SGHTA, CDR2 FQGTGA. Broader study findings: Confirmation was lacking for the suppressive function of proliferating Tregs derived from siplizumab cultures.

Sequencing was done on a sample of non-Treg CD4+ T cells sorted from blood. The chain joins TRBV7-3 to TRBJ2-1; no clear D. This clonotype was obtained from a human donor in good health. DNA for the CDR3: TGTGCCAGCAGCTTAGCAGAAGGGAATGAGCAGTTCTTC. Amino acid sequence: CASSLAEGNEQFF.